This is a list of T cell receptor beta chains from one sample in a study of Graves' ophthalmopathy and Graves' hyperthyroidism. TCRdb itself ran the multiplex PCR reads through MiXCR, one entry per CDR3 protein. The repertoire holds roughly 400,000 distinct CDR3 sequences, 17% seen once, with roughly 2.6% in the top ten. Specimen: peripheral blood. Receptors were obtained from an adult woman with stable Graves' hyperthyroidism. CDR3s include the opening cysteine and the closing phenylalanine or tryptophan. D genes are given only for firm matches. Only part of the rows carry a size: once, few, many, or a class if the clone is expanded.

>many|TRBV6-4|TRBJ1-3|.
CASSRGGVPGSGNTIYF
TGTGCCAGCAGTCGTGGTGGGGTACCTGGCAGTGGAAACACCATATATTTT
>many|TRBV10-3|TRBJ2-5|TRBD1
CAISPRQGPQETQYF
TGTGCCATTAGCCCCCGACAGGGACCGCAAGAGACCCAGTACTTC
>many|TRBV6-4|TRBJ2-7|TRBD2
CASSPSAASGITYEQYF
TGTGCCAGCAGTCCCAGCGCGGCTAGCGGGATAACCTACGAGCAGTACTTC
>many|TRBV4-1|TRBJ1-1|.
CASSQGTDHNTEAFF
TGCGCCAGCAGCCAAGGGACAGACCATAACACTGAAGCTTTCTTT
>many|TRBV20-1|TRBJ2-7|TRBD2
CSARDRVAGVGEQYF
TGCAGTGCTAGAGATAGGGTAGCGGGAGTTGGTGAGCAGTACTTC
>few|TRBV20-1|TRBJ2-7|.
CSARGWGGRLGLEQYF
TGCAGTGCTAGAGGGTGGGGGGGGCGCCTCGGCCTCGAGCAGTACTTC
>many|TRBV6-5|TRBJ2-4|TRBD2
CASSYSGLAGIQYF
TGTGCCAGCAGTTACTCGGGCCTAGCGGGAATTCAGTACTTC
>many|TRBV19|TRBJ2-5|TRBD1
CATKDGGTGAPGRETQYF
TGTGCCACTAAAGACGGCGGGACAGGGGCCCCCGGACGGGAGACCCAGTACTTC
>many|TRBV28|TRBJ1-5|.
CASSFGAHNQPQHF
TGTGCCAGCAGTTTCGGAGCCCACAATCAGCCCCAGCATTTT
>many|TRBV30|TRBJ1-5|.
CAWSVRGGPNQPQHF
TGTGCCTGGAGTGTCCGGGGTGGACCCAATCAGCCCCAGCATTTT
>many|TRBV4-1|TRBJ1-5|TRBD1
CASKGSSTGAQPQHF
TGCGCCAGCAAGGGATCGTCTACAGGGGCTCAGCCCCAGCATTTT
>many|TRBV30|TRBJ2-2|.
CAWSVGGAGNTGELFF
TGTGCCTGGAGTGTAGGGGGGGCAGGGAACACCGGGGAGCTGTTTTTT
>.|TRBV4-1|TRBJ2-5|.
CASSELGDGETQYF
TGCGCCAGTTCTGAGTTGGGGGATGGTGAGACCCAGTACTTC